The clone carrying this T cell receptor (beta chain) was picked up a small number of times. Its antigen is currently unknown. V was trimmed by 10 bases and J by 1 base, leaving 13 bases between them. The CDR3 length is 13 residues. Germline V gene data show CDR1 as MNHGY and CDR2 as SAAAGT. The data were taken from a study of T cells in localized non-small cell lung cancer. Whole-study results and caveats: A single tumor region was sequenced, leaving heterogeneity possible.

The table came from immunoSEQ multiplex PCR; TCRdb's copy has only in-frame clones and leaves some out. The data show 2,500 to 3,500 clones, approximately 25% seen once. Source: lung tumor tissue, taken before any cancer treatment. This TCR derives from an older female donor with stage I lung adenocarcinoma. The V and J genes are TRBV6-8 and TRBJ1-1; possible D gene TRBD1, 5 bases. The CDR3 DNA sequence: TGTGCCACCAGGGAGAAACAGAACACTGAAGCTTTCTTT. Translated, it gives CATREKQNTEAFF.